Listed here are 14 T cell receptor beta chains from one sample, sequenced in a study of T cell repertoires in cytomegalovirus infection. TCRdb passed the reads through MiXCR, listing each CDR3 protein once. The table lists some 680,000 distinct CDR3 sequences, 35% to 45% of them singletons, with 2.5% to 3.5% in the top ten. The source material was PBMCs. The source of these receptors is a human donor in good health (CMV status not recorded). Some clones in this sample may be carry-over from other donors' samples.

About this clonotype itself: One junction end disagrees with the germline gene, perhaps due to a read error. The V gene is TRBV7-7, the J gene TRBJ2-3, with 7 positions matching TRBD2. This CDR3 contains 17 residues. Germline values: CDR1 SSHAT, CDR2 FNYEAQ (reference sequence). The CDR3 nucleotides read TGTGCTAGCAGTGTAGGGACGACTAGCACTAGCACAGATACGCAGTATTTT. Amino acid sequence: CASSVGTTSTSTDTQYF.

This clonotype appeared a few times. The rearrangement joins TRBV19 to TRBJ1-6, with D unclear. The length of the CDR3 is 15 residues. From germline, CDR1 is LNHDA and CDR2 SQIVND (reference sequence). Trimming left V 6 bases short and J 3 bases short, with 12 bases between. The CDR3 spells CASSSLQNYNSPLHF. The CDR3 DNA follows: TGTGCCAGTAGCTCCTTGCAGAACTATAATTCACCCCTCCACTTT.

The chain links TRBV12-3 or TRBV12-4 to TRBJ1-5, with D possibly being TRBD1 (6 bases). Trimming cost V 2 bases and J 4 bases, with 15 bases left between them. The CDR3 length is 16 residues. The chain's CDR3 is CASSLSRRGGNQPQHF. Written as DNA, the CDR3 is TGTGCCAGCAGTTTAAGTCGCAGGGGAGGGAATCAGCCCCAGCATTTT.

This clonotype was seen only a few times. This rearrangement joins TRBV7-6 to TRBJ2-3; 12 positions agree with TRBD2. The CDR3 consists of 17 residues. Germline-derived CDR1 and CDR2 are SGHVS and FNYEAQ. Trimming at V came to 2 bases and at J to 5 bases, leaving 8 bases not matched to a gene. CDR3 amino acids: CASSLLLAGGVGDTQYF. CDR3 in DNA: TGTGCCAGCAGCTTACTCCTAGCGGGGGGGGTCGGAGATACGCAGTATTTT.

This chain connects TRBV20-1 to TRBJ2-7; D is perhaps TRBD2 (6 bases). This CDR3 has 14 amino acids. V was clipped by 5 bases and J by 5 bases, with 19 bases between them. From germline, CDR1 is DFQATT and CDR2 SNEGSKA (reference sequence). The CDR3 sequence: CSARSGPRGNEQYF. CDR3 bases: TGCAGTGCTCGGAGCGGGCCCCGGGGCAACGAGCAGTACTTC.

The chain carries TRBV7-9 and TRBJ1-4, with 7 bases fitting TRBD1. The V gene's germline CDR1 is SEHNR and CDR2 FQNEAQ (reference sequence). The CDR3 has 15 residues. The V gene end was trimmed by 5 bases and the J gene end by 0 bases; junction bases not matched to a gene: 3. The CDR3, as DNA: TGTGCCAGCAGCCCCGGGACAGCAACTAATGAAAAACTGTTTTTT. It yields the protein CASSPGTATNEKLFF.

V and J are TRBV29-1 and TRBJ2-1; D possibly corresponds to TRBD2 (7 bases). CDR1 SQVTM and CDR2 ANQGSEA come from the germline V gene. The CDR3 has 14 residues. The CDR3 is CTSARGGAGDEQFF. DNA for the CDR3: TGCACTTCCGCGCGAGGGGGGGCCGGGGATGAGCAGTTCTTC.

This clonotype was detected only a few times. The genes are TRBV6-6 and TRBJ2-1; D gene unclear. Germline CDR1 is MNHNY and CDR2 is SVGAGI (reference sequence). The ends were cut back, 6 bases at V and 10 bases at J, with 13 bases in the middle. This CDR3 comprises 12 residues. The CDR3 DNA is TGTGCCAGCAGCCCGGGTGCTGGGGAGCAGTTCTTC. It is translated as CASSPGAGEQFF.

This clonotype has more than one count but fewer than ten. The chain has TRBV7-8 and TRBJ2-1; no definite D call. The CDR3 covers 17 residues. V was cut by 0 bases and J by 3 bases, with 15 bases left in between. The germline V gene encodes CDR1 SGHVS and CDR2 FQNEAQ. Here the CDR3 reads CASSLAVARLIYNEQFF. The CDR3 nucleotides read TGTGCCAGCAGCTTAGCGGTCGCCAGGTTGATCTACAATGAGCAGTTCTTC. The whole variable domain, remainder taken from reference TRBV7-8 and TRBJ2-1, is GAGVSQSPRYKVAKRGQDVALRCDPISGHVSLFWYQQALGQGPEFLTYFQNEAQLDKSGLPSDRFFAERPEGSVSTLKIQRTQQEDSAVYLCASSLAVARLIYNEQFFGPGTRLTVL.

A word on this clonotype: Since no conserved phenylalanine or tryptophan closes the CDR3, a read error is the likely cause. Here the CDR3 reads CASSLVGGNEQFL. CDR3 bases: TGTGCTAGCAGCTTAGTCGGGGGCAATGAGCAGTTCTTA. This chain links TRBV7-9 with TRBJ2-1, with D possibly TRBD2 on 6 matching bases. Germline V gives CDR1 SEHNR, CDR2 FQNEAQ (reference sequence). The CDR3 loop spans 13 amino acids.

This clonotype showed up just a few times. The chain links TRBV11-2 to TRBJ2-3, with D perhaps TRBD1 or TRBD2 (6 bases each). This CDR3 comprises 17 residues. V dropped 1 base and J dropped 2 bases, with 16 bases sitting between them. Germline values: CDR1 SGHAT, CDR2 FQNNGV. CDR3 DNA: TGTGCCAGCAGCTTAGGGAGGGGGGTGGGGCCCACAGATACGCAGTATTTT. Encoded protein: CASSLGRGVGPTDTQYF. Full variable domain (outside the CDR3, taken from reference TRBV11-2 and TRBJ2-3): EAGVAQSPRYKIIEKRQSVAFWCNPISGHATLYWYQQILGQGPKLLIQFQNNGVVDDSQLPKDRFSAERLKGVDSTLKIQPAKLEDSAVYLCASSLGRGVGPTDTQYFGPGTRLTVL.

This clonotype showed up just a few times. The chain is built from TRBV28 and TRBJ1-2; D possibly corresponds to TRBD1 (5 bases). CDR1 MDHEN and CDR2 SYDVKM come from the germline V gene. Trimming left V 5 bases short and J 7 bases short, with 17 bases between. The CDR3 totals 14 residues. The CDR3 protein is CASSPPPGEGGYTF. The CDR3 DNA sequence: TGTGCCAGCAGTCCACCCCCGGGGGAAGGTGGCTACACCTTC.

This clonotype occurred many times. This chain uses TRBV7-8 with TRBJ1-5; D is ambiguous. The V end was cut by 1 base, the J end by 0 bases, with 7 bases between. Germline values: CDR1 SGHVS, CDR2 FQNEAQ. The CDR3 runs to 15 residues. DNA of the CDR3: TGTGCCAGCAGCTTAGGGCAGAATAGCAATCAGCCCCAGCATTTT. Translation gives CASSLGQNSNQPQHF.

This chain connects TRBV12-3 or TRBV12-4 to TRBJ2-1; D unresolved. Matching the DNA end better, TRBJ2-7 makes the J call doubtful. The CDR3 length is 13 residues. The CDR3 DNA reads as TGTGCCAGCTGCCTCCAGGTCGGCCGAGAGCAGTACTTC. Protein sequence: CASCLQVGREQYF.